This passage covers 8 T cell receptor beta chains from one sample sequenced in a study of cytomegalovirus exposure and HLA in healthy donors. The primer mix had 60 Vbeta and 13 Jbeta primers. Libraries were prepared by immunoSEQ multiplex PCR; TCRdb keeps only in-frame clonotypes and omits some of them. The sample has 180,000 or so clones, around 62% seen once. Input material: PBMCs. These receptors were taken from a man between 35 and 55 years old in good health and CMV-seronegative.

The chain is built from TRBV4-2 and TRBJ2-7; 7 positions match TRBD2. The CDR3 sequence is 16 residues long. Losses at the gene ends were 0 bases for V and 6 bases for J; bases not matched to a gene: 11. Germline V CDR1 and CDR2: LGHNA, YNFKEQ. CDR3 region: CASSQDWARELSEQYF. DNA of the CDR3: TGTGCCAGCAGCCAAGATTGGGCGCGGGAGCTCTCCGAGCAGTACTTC.

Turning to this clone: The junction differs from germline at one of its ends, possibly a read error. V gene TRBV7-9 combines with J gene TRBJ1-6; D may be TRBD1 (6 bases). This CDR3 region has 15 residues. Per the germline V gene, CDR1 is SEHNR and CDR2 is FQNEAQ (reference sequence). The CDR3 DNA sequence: TGTTCCAGCAGCTGGGGCCGACAGGATAATTCACCCCTCCACTTT. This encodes CSSSWGRQDNSPLHF.

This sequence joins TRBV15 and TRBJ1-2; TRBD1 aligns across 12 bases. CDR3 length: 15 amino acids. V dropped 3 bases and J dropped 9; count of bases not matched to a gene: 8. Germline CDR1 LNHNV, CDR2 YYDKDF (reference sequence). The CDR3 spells CATSRAGQGAPSYTF. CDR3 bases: TGTGCCACCAGCAGGGCGGGACAGGGGGCGCCGAGCTACACCTTC.

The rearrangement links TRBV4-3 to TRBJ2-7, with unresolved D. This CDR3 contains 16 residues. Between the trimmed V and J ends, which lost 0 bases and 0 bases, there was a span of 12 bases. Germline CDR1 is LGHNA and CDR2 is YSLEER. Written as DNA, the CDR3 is TGCGCCAGCAGCCAAGATGGCTCCTCGGGCTCCTACGAGCAGTACTTC. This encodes CASSQDGSSGSYEQYF.

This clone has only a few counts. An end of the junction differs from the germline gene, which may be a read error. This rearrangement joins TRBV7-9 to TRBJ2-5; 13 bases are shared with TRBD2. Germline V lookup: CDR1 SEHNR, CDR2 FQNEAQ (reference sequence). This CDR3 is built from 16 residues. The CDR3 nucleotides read TGTTCCAGCAGCGTTGTACTAGCGGGAGGGCCAGAGACCCAGTACTTC. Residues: CSSSVVLAGGPETQYF.

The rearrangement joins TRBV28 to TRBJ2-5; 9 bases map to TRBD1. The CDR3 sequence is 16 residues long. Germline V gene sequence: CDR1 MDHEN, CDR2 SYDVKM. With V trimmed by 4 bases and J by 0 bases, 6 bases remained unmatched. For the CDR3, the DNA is TGTGCCAGCAGTTCTACGGGACAGGGTAACCAAGAGACCCAGTACTTC. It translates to CASSSTGQGNQETQYF.

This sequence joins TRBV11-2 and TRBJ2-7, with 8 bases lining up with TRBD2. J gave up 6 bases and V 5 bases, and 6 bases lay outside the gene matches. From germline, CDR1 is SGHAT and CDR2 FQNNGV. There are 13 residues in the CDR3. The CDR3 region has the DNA TGTGCCAGCAGCCGGGGGGGGGATAGCGAGCAGTACTTC. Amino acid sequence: CASSRGGDSEQYF.

This CDR3 is CASSAGGGNSPLHF. The DNA of the CDR3 is TGTGCCAGCAGCGCGGGAGGGGGGAATTCACCCCTCCACTTT. This rearrangement joins TRBV9 to TRBJ1-6; weak D call: TRBD1 (6 bases). From germline, CDR1 is SGDLS and CDR2 YYNGEE. Trimming removed 3 bases from V and 7 bases from J, with 11 bases in between. CDR3 size: 14 residues.